The 27 T cell receptor beta chains below all came from one sample that was sequenced in a study of T cell responses to AZD1222 COVID-19 vaccine. TCRdb's copy holds only in-frame clones and misses some; the assay was immunoSEQ multiplex PCR. The sample has about 70,000 clones; around 90% are singletons. Sequencing used peripheral blood, obtained on day 0 of MenACWY control vaccination. Source of these receptors: an adult in good health.

CDR3 sequence (DNA): TGTGCCAGCAGCTTAGCTTCCAATCAGCCCCAGCATTTT. Amino acid sequence: CASSLASNQPQHF. The chain is built from TRBV11-3 and TRBJ1-5, with D unresolved. The CDR3 has 13 residues. Trimming left V 1 base short and J 3 bases short, with 4 bases between. Germline V CDR1 and CDR2: SGHNT, YENEEA.

This clone was observed once. The chain is built from TRBV5-6 and TRBJ2-3; tentative D call: TRBD1 (8 bases). The CDR3 is made up of 15 amino acids. Germline assignment: CDR1 SGHDT and CDR2 YYEEEE. V lost 4 bases, J lost 2 bases, and 14 bases lay in between. CDR3 in amino acids: CASSPQGGNTDTQYF. The CDR3 region has the DNA TGTGCCAGCAGCCCACAGGGGGGGAACACAGATACGCAGTATTTT.

V usage is TRBV28 and J usage is TRBJ1-4; tentatively, D is TRBD1 (5 bases). V was trimmed by 3 bases and J by 8 bases, leaving 16 bases between them. The CDR3 is made up of 15 amino acids. Germline V lookup: CDR1 MDHEN, CDR2 SYDVKM. CDR3 in DNA: TGTGCCAGCAGTTTGGCTGGCCAGGGTCGGGAAAAACTGTTTTTT. Its translation: CASSLAGQGREKLFF.

For the CDR3, the DNA is TGTGCCAGTAGTATTCCGGACAGATCCTATGGCTACACCTTC. As protein: CASSIPDRSYGYTF. The chain joins TRBV19 to TRBJ1-2, with TRBD1 as a possible D gene (6 bases). The CDR3 sequence is 14 residues long. Deletions cut 3 bases from V and 4 bases from J, with 12 bases between. Germline V gene lookup returns CDR1 LNHDA and CDR2 SQIVND (reference sequence).

This chain uses TRBV7-9 with TRBJ2-7; D is undetermined. CDR1 and CDR2 (germline): SEHNR, FQNEAQ (reference sequence). Trimming removed 5 bases from V and 6 bases from J, with 11 bases in between. The CDR3 extends over 12 amino acids. Here the CDR3 DNA reads TGTGCCAGCAGCCACGCGTTGGGCGAGCAGTACTTC. It yields the protein CASSHALGEQYF. The whole variable domain, filled in from reference TRBV7-9 and TRBJ2-7, reads DTGVSQNPRHKITKRGQNVTFRCDPISEHNRLYWYRQTLGQGPEFLTYFQNEAQLEKSRLLSDRFSAERPKGSFSTLEIQRTEQGDSAMYLCASSHALGEQYFGPGTRLTVT.

This clone was seen once. The chain employs TRBV9 and TRBJ1-2; 9 nucleotides agree with TRBD1. The length of the CDR3 is 14 residues. In germline, CDR1 is SGDLS, CDR2 YYNGEE. J gave up 2 bases and V 4 bases, and 3 bases lay outside the gene matches. CDR3 region: CASSFGQGNYGYTF. The CDR3 DNA is TGTGCCAGCAGCTTTGGACAGGGGAACTATGGCTACACCTTC.

The CDR3 region is CASSIGGVSGNTIYF. The CDR3 DNA reads as TGTGCCAGCTCCATTGGGGGCGTCTCTGGAAACACCATATATTTT. The chain is built from TRBV28 and TRBJ1-3; possible D gene TRBD1, 6 bases. This CDR3 has 15 amino acids. From germline, CDR1 is MDHEN and CDR2 SYDVKM. V was trimmed by 8 bases and J by 0 bases, leaving 14 bases between them.

CDR3 sequence reads: CASSPQGSYEQYF. CDR3 nucleotide sequence: TGTGCCAGCTCACCCCAGGGCTCCTACGAGCAGTACTTC. The chain uses TRBV18 and TRBJ2-7; D possibly corresponds to TRBD1 (5 bases). The ends were cut back, 3 bases at V and 0 bases at J, with 6 bases in the middle. Germline V gives CDR1 KGHSH, CDR2 LQKENI. The CDR3 contains 13 residues. The full variable domain, with the rest looked up from reference TRBV18 and TRBJ2-7, is NAGVMQNPRHLVRRRGQEARLRCSPMKGHSHVYWYRQLPEEGLKFMVYLQKENIIDESGMPKERFSAEFPKEGPSILRIQQVVRGDSAAYFCASSPQGSYEQYFGPGTRLTVT.

This sequence joins TRBV9 and TRBJ1-2; D ambiguous. The CDR3 runs 13 residues. From germline, CDR1 is SGDLS and CDR2 YYNGEE. The ends were cut back, 4 bases at V and 2 bases at J, with 9 bases in the middle. The CDR3 DNA follows: TGTGCCAGCAGCCCTGACGGGAACTATGGCTACACCTTC. Its translation: CASSPDGNYGYTF.

This chain connects TRBV7-8 to TRBJ1-5; 9 bases are a match to TRBD1. The CDR3 loop spans 16 amino acids. Germline CDR1 and CDR2: SGHVS and FQNEAQ. The V segment lost 5 bases and the J segment 2 bases; nucleotides outside the gene matches: 7. CDR3 loop: CASSPNRGHGNQPQHF. The DNA for the CDR3 is TGTGCCAGCAGCCCAAACAGGGGGCACGGCAATCAGCCCCAGCATTTT. Full variable domain (missing parts from reference TRBV7-8 and TRBJ1-5): GAGVSQSPRYKVAKRGQDVALRCDPISGHVSLFWYQQALGQGPEFLTYFQNEAQLDKSGLPSDRFFAERPEGSVSTLKIQRTQQEDSAVYLCASSPNRGHGNQPQHFGDGTRLSIL.

The chain uses TRBV11-2 and TRBJ1-1; D is unresolved. V was shortened by 4 bases and J by 7 bases, with 22 bases between the two germline ends. Germline lookup yields CDR1 SGHAT and CDR2 FQNNGV. This CDR3 region has 16 residues. The CDR3, as DNA: TGTGCCAGCAGCTCCCCATGGGGAAAACAGATCGGTGAAGCTTTCTTT. Encoded protein: CASSSPWGKQIGEAFF.

The chain carries TRBV18 and TRBJ1-5, with 7 bases aligning to TRBD1. The CDR3 loop spans 16 amino acids. CDR1 and CDR2 (germline): KGHSH, LQKENI. Losses at the gene ends were 4 bases for V and 5 bases for J; bases not matched to a gene: 11. The CDR3 loop reads CASSRTAQGDYQPQHF. Here the CDR3 DNA reads TGTGCCAGCTCACGAACGGCCCAGGGGGACTATCAGCCCCAGCATTTT.

The chain combines TRBV9 with TRBJ2-1, with unresolved D. Trimming stripped 3 bases from V and 9 bases from J, with 13 bases between. This CDR3 region has 13 residues. The germline V gene has CDR1 SGDLS and CDR2 YYNGEE. The CDR3 DNA reads TGTGCCAGCAGCGCAACATCTTTCAGTGAGCAGTTCTTC. Translated: CASSATSFSEQFF.

This clone was detected once. Additional DNA sequences in this sample encode the identical CDR3. The rearrangement uses TRBV18 and TRBJ2-5, with D uncertain. CDR3 length: 11 amino acids. Trimming took off 5 bases at V and 1 base at J, with 2 bases between the two ends. Per germline, CDR1 KGHSH and CDR2 LQKENI. The CDR3 DNA reads as TGTGCCAGCTCAGTCCAAGAGACCCAGTACTTC. Its protein product is CASSVQETQYF.

The V gene is TRBV7-9, the J gene TRBJ1-5, with D perhaps matching TRBD1 (6 bases). Germline-derived CDR1 and CDR2 are SEHNR and FQNEAQ (reference sequence). Trimming stripped 5 bases from V and 6 bases from J, with 11 bases between. This CDR3 is 13 amino acids long. As DNA, the CDR3 is TGTGCCAGCAGCCCCTCACAGGGTCAGCCCCAGCATTTT. Amino acids: CASSPSQGQPQHF.

This chain connects TRBV13 to TRBJ1-3, with 9 bases fitting TRBD1. V lost 0 bases, J lost 0 bases, and 3 bases stayed unmatched. The CDR3 contains 17 residues. Germline CDR1 PRHDT, CDR2 FYEKMQ (reference sequence). The CDR3 here is CASSLGKGQGSGNTIYF. The DNA of the CDR3 is TGTGCCAGCAGCTTAGGGAAGGGACAGGGCTCTGGAAACACCATATATTTT.

The chain is built from TRBV19 and TRBJ1-5; 7 nucleotides match TRBD1. There are 15 residues in the CDR3. The germline V gene has CDR1 LNHDA and CDR2 SQIVND (reference sequence). V shed 3 bases and J 0 bases; nucleotides not matched to a gene: 2. The CDR3 protein is CASSIRTGSNQPQHF. DNA for the CDR3: TGTGCCAGTAGTATCCGGACAGGTAGCAATCAGCCCCAGCATTTT.

This chain uses TRBV5-1 with TRBJ1-2; possible D gene TRBD1, 5 bases. This CDR3 spans 14 amino acids. Germline CDR1 SGHRS, CDR2 YFSETQ. Trimming left V 3 bases short and J 7 bases short, with 16 bases between. This CDR3 is CASSSGPVEGGYTF. CDR3 coding DNA: TGCGCCAGCAGCTCGGGACCAGTAGAAGGTGGCTACACCTTC.

This clone has more than one count but fewer than ten. The chain uses TRBV19 and TRBJ1-2; TRBD1 might be the D (5 bases). With 4 bases removed from V and 2 bases from J, the gap between germline ends came to 20 bases. CDR1 and CDR2 from the germline V gene are LNHDA and SQIVND (reference sequence). This CDR3 is 17 amino acids long. The CDR3 spells CASSTSGTASGNYGYTF. The CDR3, as DNA: TGTGCCAGTAGTACTTCCGGGACGGCCTCGGGGAACTATGGCTACACCTTC. The full variable domain, completed using reference TRBV19 and TRBJ1-2, is DGGITQSPKYLFRKEGQNVTLSCEQNLNHDAMYWYRQDPGQGLRLIYYSQIVNDFQKGDIAEGYSVSREKKESFPLTVTSAQKNPTAFYLCASSTSGTASGNYGYTFGSGTRLTVV.

Only a few counts were recorded for this clone. This chain uses TRBV24-1 with TRBJ1-4, with D uncertain. Germline lookup yields CDR1 KGHDR and CDR2 SFDVKD. This CDR3 region has 15 residues. V was pared by 4 bases and J by 8 bases, with 16 bases between. CDR3 sequence reads: CATSDSGTGVEKLFF. DNA for the CDR3: TGTGCCACCAGTGACTCCGGAACCGGGGTGGAAAAACTGTTTTTT.

V and J are TRBV3-1 (or the pseudogene TRBV3-2) and TRBJ1-5; tentatively, D is TRBD1 (6 bases). V was clipped by 3 bases and J by 7 bases, with 16 bases between them. The CDR3 consists of 15 residues. Germline loops: CDR1 LGHDT, CDR2 YNNKEL (reference sequence). DNA of the CDR3: TGTGCCAGCAGCCACCGGACAAGGGGGGGGCAGCCCCAGCATTTT. Translated, it gives CASSHRTRGGQPQHF.

This clone was observed a single time. The chain recombines TRBV21-1 with TRBJ2-2. TRBV21-1 is deemed a pseudogene. This CDR3 comprises 15 residues. The CDR3 DNA reads TGTGCCAGCAGCAAAGGGACGCGTCCCACCGGGGAGCTGTTTTTT. The encoded protein is CASSKGTRPTGELFF.

The genes are TRBV7-2 and TRBJ2-2; D is unresolved. The length of the CDR3 is 15 residues. Trimming took off 3 bases at V and 2 bases at J, with 10 bases between the two ends. Germline loops: CDR1 SGHTA, CDR2 FQGNSA. The CDR3 loop reads CASSLARLNTGELFF. Written as DNA, the CDR3 is TGTGCCAGCAGCTTGGCTAGGTTAAACACCGGGGAGCTGTTTTTT.

The chain couples TRBV28 to TRBJ1-6; unclear D gene. This CDR3 region has 11 residues. Trimming took 8 bases from V and 9 from J, leaving 8 bases between them. Germline V gives CDR1 MDHEN, CDR2 SYDVKM. The CDR3 sequence is CASSDGSPLHF. CDR3 nucleotides: TGTGCCAGCTCGGACGGTTCACCCCTCCACTTT.

This clone was recorded a few times. The sample has other DNA sequences that encode this CDR3 too. The chain recombines TRBV5-1 with TRBJ1-3, with D hard to call. The CDR3 length is 14 residues. Germline lookup yields CDR1 SGHRS and CDR2 YFSETQ. Deletions cut 0 bases from V and 0 bases from J, with 4 bases between. The CDR3 spells CASSLASSGNTIYF. The CDR3 DNA is TGCGCCAGCAGCTTGGCCAGCTCTGGAAACACCATATATTTT.

The V and J genes are TRBV7-6 and TRBJ2-6; 7 bases are a match to TRBD1. The CDR3 consists of 15 residues. Germline V gives CDR1 SGHVS, CDR2 FNYEAQ. V dropped 4 bases and J dropped 2; count of bases not matched to a gene: 2. Written as DNA, the CDR3 is TGTGCCAGCAGCTCAACAGGGGCTGGGGCCAACGTCCTGACTTTC. It yields the protein CASSSTGAGANVLTF.

J is TRBJ1-1 and V is TRBV11-3; possibly TRBD1 for D (6 bases). The CDR3 loop spans 15 amino acids. Deletions cut 5 bases from V and 0 bases from J, with 13 bases between. Germline lookup yields CDR1 SGHNT and CDR2 YENEEA. This CDR3 is CASSPRGGMNTEAFF. DNA of the CDR3: TGTGCCAGCAGCCCCCGAGGGGGGATGAACACTGAAGCTTTCTTT.